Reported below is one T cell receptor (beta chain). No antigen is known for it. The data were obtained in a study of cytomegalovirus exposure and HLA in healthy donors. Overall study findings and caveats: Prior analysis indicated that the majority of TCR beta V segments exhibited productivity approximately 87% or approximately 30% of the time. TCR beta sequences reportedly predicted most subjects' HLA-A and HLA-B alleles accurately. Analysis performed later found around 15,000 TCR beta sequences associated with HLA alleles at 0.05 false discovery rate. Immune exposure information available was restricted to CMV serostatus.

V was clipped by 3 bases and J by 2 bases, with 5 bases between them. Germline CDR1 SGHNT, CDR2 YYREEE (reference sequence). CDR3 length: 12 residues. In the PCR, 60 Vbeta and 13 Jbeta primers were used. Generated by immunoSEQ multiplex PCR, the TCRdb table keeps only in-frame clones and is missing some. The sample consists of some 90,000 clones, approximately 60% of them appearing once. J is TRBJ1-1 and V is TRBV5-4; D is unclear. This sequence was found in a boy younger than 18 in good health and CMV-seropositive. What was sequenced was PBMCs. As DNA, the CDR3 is TGTGCCAGCAGCTCCCCAAACACTGAAGCTTTCTTT. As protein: CASSSPNTEAFF. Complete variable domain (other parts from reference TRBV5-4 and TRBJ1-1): ETGVTQSPTHLIKTRGQQVTLRCSSQSGHNTVSWYQQALGQGPQFIFQYYREEENGRGNFPPRFSGLQFPNYSSELNVNALELDDSALYLCASSSPNTEAFFGQGTRLTVV.